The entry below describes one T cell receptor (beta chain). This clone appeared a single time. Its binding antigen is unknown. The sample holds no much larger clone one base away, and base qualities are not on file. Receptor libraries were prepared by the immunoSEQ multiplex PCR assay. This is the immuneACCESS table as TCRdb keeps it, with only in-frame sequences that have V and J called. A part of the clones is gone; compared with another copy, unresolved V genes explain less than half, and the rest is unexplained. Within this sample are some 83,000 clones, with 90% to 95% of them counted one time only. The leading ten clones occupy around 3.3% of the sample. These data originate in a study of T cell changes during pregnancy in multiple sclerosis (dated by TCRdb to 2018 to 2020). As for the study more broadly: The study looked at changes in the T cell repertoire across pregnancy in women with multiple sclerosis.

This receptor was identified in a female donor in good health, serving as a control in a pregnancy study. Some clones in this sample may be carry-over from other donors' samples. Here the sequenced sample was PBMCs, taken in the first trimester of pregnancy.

The sequenced DNA: TGTGCCAGCAGCTTGGGGACAGGGTTTGGCTACACCTTC. It is translated as CASSLGTGFGYTF. The receptor chain draws on TRBV5-6 and TRBJ1-2, and 8 bases in between align with TRBD1. Taken from cysteine to phenylalanine, the CDR3 has 13 residues. The CDR3 DNA has 39 bases and is translated from base 1. V ends up 0 bases short and J 7 bases short, with an unmatched junction base count of 2. CDR1 and CDR2 were assigned from the germline V gene as SGHDT and YYEEEE. Reference TRBV5-6 and TRBJ1-2 genes cover what lies past the CDR3, so the full variable domain is DAGVTQSPTHLIKTRGQQVTLRCSPKSGHDTVSWYQQALGQGPQFIFQYYEEEERQRGNFPDRFSGHQFPNYSSELNVNALLLGDSALYLCASSLGTGFGYTFGSGTRLTVV.